Listed here are 28 T cell receptor beta chains from one sample, sequenced in a study of T cells after posttransplantation cyclophosphamide. Sampled 1 year posttransplant, controls received myeloablative marrow transplants, methotrexate and a calcineurin inhibitor. Method: immunoSEQ multiplex PCR; TCRdb's copy keeps in-frame clones and lacks some. In the table there are fewer than 25,000 clones, 80% to 90% of which are singletons. The sample was PBMCs, taken after an allogeneic stem cell transplant with a calcineurin inhibitor and methotrexate. Receptor source: a female patient aged 45-65 years who received an allogeneic stem cell transplant from an unrelated donor, was CMV-positive, and had chronic GVHD only. Some of these T cells may belong to the graft donor.

J is TRBJ2-7 and V is TRBV14; perhaps TRBD1 as D (6 bases). Germline CDR1 SGHDN, CDR2 FVKESK. V was shortened by 4 bases and J by 6 bases, with 22 bases between the two germline ends. The CDR3 runs 16 residues. CDR3 residues: CASSPPTGLPPGEQYF. The CDR3 bases are TGTGCCAGCAGCCCCCCGACAGGCCTTCCTCCGGGCGAGCAGTACTTC.

The J gene is TRBJ2-5, the V gene TRBV29-1; D is unclear. In germline, CDR1 is SQVTM, CDR2 ANQGSEA. CDR3 size: 14 residues. V lost 3 bases and J lost 5, with 16 bases in between. CDR3 sequence reads: CSVDLANRWETQYF. CDR3 in DNA: TGCAGCGTTGATCTTGCGAACCGATGGGAGACCCAGTACTTC.

The chain carries TRBV7-9 and TRBJ2-2; D is undetermined. The germline V gene encodes CDR1 SEHNR and CDR2 FQNEAQ (reference sequence). Trimming shortened V by 1 base and J by 6 bases, and 6 bases separated the two germline ends. The CDR3 length is 13 residues. CDR3 sequence: CASSLVLAGELFF. The CDR3 nucleotides are TGTGCCAGCAGCTTAGTCCTAGCCGGGGAGCTGTTTTTT.

This clone has only a few counts. The gene calls are TRBV28 and TRBJ1-4, with D uncertain. V lost 4 bases, J lost 8 bases, and 20 bases lay in between. Looked up from germline, CDR1 is MDHEN and CDR2 is SYDVKM. The CDR3 sequence is 16 residues long. For the CDR3, the DNA is TGTGCCAGCAGTTCCCCTACCGGACCTGCGGGGGAAAAACTGTTTTTT. This sequence encodes CASSSPTGPAGEKLFF.

The chain is built from TRBV6-4 and TRBJ2-3; perhaps TRBD2 as D (6 bases). With 5 bases removed from V and 8 bases from J, the gap between germline ends came to 20 bases. Germline V CDR1 and CDR2: MRHNA, SNTAGT. The CDR3 consists of 15 residues. The DNA of the CDR3 is TGTGCCAGCAGTCCGGAGGGTCCTCAGTTCGGTACGCAGTATTTT. Translated, it gives CASSPEGPQFGTQYF.

V and J are TRBV10-3 and TRBJ2-5; TRBD2 matches 12 bases. CDR1 ENHRY and CDR2 SYGVKD come from the germline V gene. After removal of 5 bases from V and 5 bases from J, the junction contained 6 bases not matched to a gene. The CDR3 totals 15 residues. The CDR3 DNA is TGTGCCATCAGTAGACTAGCGGGAGTTGCTGAGACCCAGTACTTC. Its protein is CAISRLAGVAETQYF.

The chain combines TRBV28 with TRBJ2-7; D may be TRBD1 (5 bases). Germline CDR1 is MDHEN and CDR2 is SYDVKM. The CDR3 runs 15 residues. Between the trimmed V and J ends, which lost 1 base and 1 base, there was a span of 11 bases. The CDR3 DNA is TGTGCCAGCAGTTTATATTGGGGCCCGTCCTACGAGCAGTACTTC. Protein: CASSLYWGPSYEQYF.

The rearrangement links TRBV6-5 to TRBJ1-4; 8 bases are shared with TRBD1. The J segment lost 7 bases and the V segment lost 8 bases, leaving 3 bases of the junction unmatched. The CDR3 contains 12 residues. Germline assignment: CDR1 MNHEY and CDR2 SVGAGI. The CDR3 sequence: CASQTGGEKLFF. For the CDR3, the DNA is TGTGCCAGCCAAACAGGGGGTGAAAAACTGTTTTTT.

The rearrangement joins TRBV27 to TRBJ2-7; maybe TRBD2 (6 bases). The germline V gene has CDR1 MNHEY and CDR2 SMNVEV (reference sequence). Trimming removed 5 bases from V and 2 bases from J, with 13 bases in between. The CDR3 extends over 14 amino acids. The CDR3 DNA reads as TGTGCCAGCAGTCCGGGCGGGGTCGCCTACGAGCAGTACTTC. Translating gives CASSPGGVAYEQYF.

The V and J genes are TRBV13 and TRBJ2-7; D is unclear. Germline assignment: CDR1 PRHDT and CDR2 FYEKMQ (reference sequence). CDR3 length equals 12 residues. Trimming shortened V by 1 base and J by 6 bases, and 7 bases separated the two germline ends. The CDR3 DNA follows: TGTGCCAGCAGCTTAGCTAGTGGCGAGCAGTACTTC. Amino acids: CASSLASGEQYF.

V usage is TRBV27 and J usage is TRBJ1-4; tentative D call: TRBD1 (6 bases). The CDR3 has 18 residues. CDR1 is MNHEY, CDR2 SMNVEV, per germline (reference sequence). V lost 5 bases, J lost 5 bases, and 24 bases lay in between. The CDR3 reads CASSPLYLTGWSNEKLFF. The CDR3 DNA follows: TGTGCCAGCAGTCCACTGTACCTTACAGGGTGGTCAAATGAAAAACTGTTTTTT.

This clone was observed a single time. This chain's CDR3 is CASSPRNTYEQYF. For the CDR3, the DNA is TGTGCCAGCAGTCCGAGAAATACTTACGAGCAGTACTTC. The chain carries TRBV27 and TRBJ2-7; D is unclear. Trimming removed 5 bases from V and 4 bases from J, with 12 bases in between. The CDR3 length is 13 residues. CDR1 is MNHEY, CDR2 SMNVEV, per germline (reference sequence).

This chain joins TRBV7-6 and TRBJ2-3; 12 bases line up with TRBD2. The V gene's germline CDR1 is SGHVS and CDR2 FNYEAQ. There are 15 residues in the CDR3. The J segment lost 2 bases and the V segment lost 6 bases, leaving 3 bases of the junction unmatched. The CDR3 here is CASSPSGRATDTQYF. The DNA for the CDR3 is TGTGCCAGCAGTCCTAGCGGGAGGGCCACAGATACGCAGTATTTT.

The rearrangement uses TRBV11-3 and TRBJ1-5; D remains unclear. Germline loops: CDR1 SGHNT, CDR2 YENEEA. Trimming left V 1 base short and J 3 bases short, with 7 bases between. The CDR3 runs 14 residues. CDR3 amino acids: CASSLGEINQPQHF. CDR3 bases: TGTGCCAGCAGCTTAGGGGAGATCAATCAGCCCCAGCATTTT.

The rearrangement joins TRBV30 to TRBJ2-2; D uncertain. The CDR3 has 13 amino acids. In germline, CDR1 is GTSNPN, CDR2 SVGIG (reference sequence). V was clipped by 2 bases and J by 4 bases, with 8 bases between them. CDR3 loop: CAWSTDFTGELFF. CDR3 coding DNA: TGTGCCTGGAGTACCGACTTCACCGGGGAGCTGTTTTTT.

The chain joins TRBV9 to TRBJ2-3; the match to TRBD2 covers 11 bases. The CDR3 spans 15 residues. Germline V CDR1 and CDR2: SGDLS, YYNGEE. The junction had 0 bases not matched to a gene; V was cut back by 2 bases and J by 1 base. CDR3 loop: CASSVTSGGTDTQYF. The CDR3 nucleotides read TGTGCCAGCAGCGTGACTAGCGGGGGCACAGATACGCAGTATTTT.

The chain employs TRBV4-2 and TRBJ1-2, with D possibly TRBD1 on 5 matching bases. Germline lookup yields CDR1 LGHNA and CDR2 YNFKEQ. The V end was cut by 0 bases, the J end by 11 bases, with 13 bases between. The length of the CDR3 is 13 residues. CDR3: CASSQEEGSRYTF. The CDR3 DNA reads TGTGCCAGCAGCCAAGAGGAGGGGTCGAGGTACACCTTC.

This chain connects TRBV27 to TRBJ1-1; D gene uncertain. The germline V gene has CDR1 MNHEY and CDR2 SMNVEV (reference sequence). CDR3 length: 13 amino acids. Between the trimmed V and J ends, which lost 1 base and 1 base, there was a span of 4 bases. Here the CDR3 reads CASSLWQNTEAFF. The CDR3 region has the DNA TGTGCCAGCAGTTTATGGCAGAACACTGAAGCTTTCTTT.

The V gene is TRBV7-9, the J gene TRBJ2-3; the D gene is possibly TRBD2 (6 bases). The germline V gene has CDR1 SEHNR and CDR2 FQNEAQ (reference sequence). Trimming left V 5 bases short and J 4 bases short, with 16 bases between. The CDR3 covers 15 residues. The CDR3 nucleotides read TGTGCCAGCAGCCGATCAGGAGGGTTCCCAGATACGCAGTATTTT. This sequence encodes CASSRSGGFPDTQYF.

The chain carries TRBV6-6 and TRBJ2-4; tentatively, D is TRBD1 (6 bases). Deletions cut 4 bases from V and 7 bases from J, with 11 bases between. The CDR3 covers 13 residues. CDR1 is MNHNY, CDR2 SVGAGI, per germline (reference sequence). The CDR3 loop is CASSSQGRNIQYF. CDR3 in DNA: TGTGCCAGCAGTTCACAGGGACGGAACATTCAGTACTTC.

The genes are TRBV9 and TRBJ2-1; the D gene is possibly TRBD1 (6 bases). Trimming left V 0 bases short and J 7 bases short, with 11 bases between. Germline CDR1 SGDLS, CDR2 YYNGEE. CDR3 size: 14 residues. The CDR3 protein is CASSVVATGNEQFF. The CDR3 DNA reads as TGTGCCAGCAGCGTAGTAGCGACAGGTAATGAGCAGTTCTTC.

This sequence joins TRBV29-1 and TRBJ2-5, with unresolved D. The CDR3 loop spans 12 amino acids. Germline V gene lookup returns CDR1 SQVTM and CDR2 ANQGSEA. Trimming took 4 bases from V and 2 from J, leaving 8 bases between them. The CDR3 DNA reads as TGCAGCGTTGTTGGCCAGCAAGAGACCCAGTACTTC. Translation: CSVVGQQETQYF. The full variable domain, rest sourced from reference TRBV29-1 and TRBJ2-5, is SAVISQKPSRDICQRGTSLTIQCQVDSQVTMMFWYRQQPGQSLTLIATANQGSEATYESGFVIDKFPISRPNLTFSTLTVSNMSPEDSSIYLCSVVGQQETQYFGPGTRLLVL.

This chain uses TRBV11-2 with TRBJ2-3, with TRBD2 as a possible D gene (5 bases). Germline CDR1 and CDR2: SGHAT and FQNNGV. The length of the CDR3 is 16 residues. V was trimmed by 5 bases and J by 0 bases, leaving 15 bases between them. In DNA form, the CDR3 reads TGTGCCAGCAGCCCCTTCGGTGAGCGGAGCACAGATACGCAGTATTTT. It is translated as CASSPFGERSTDTQYF.

The chain joins TRBV5-1 to TRBJ2-1, with D possibly matching TRBD1 (6 bases). Trimming cost V 1 base and J 6 bases, with 8 bases left between them. The CDR3 spans 13 residues. CDR1 and CDR2 (germline): SGHRS, YFSETQ. The CDR3 DNA reads TGCGCCAGCAGCTTGTCAGGGGCCAATGAGCAGTTCTTC. It yields the protein CASSLSGANEQFF.

The chain employs TRBV7-2 and TRBJ1-3; a weak D match, TRBD1 (6 bases). Germline assignment: CDR1 SGHTA and CDR2 FQGNSA. Between the trimmed V and J ends, which lost 5 bases and 3 bases, there was a span of 17 bases. This CDR3 has 16 residues. The CDR3 region has the DNA TGTGCCAGCAGCACCCCCGGGGGGGCTGGTGGAAACACCATATATTTT. This encodes CASSTPGGAGGNTIYF. The variable domain in full, with the rest retrieved from reference TRBV7-2 and TRBJ1-3, is GAGVSQSPSNKVTEKGKDVELRCDPISGHTALYWYRQSLGQGLEFLIYFQGNSAPDKSGLPSDRFSAERTGGSVSTLTIQRTQQEDSAVYLCASSTPGGAGGNTIYFGEGSWLTVV.

The genes are TRBV5-1 and TRBJ2-2; 7 nucleotides match TRBD2. The CDR3 spans 16 residues. The ends lost 0 bases at V and 2 bases at J; junction bases unmatched: 4. The germline CDR1 and CDR2 sequences are SGHRS and YFSETQ. CDR3 DNA sequence: TGCGCCAGCAGCTTGGGTAGCGGGCGTAACACCGGGGAGCTGTTTTTT. Encoded protein: CASSLGSGRNTGELFF.

V gene TRBV7-9 combines with J gene TRBJ2-1; D may be TRBD1 (6 bases). Germline lookup yields CDR1 SEHNR and CDR2 FQNEAQ (reference sequence). The CDR3 consists of 16 residues. Trimming stripped 1 base from V and 7 bases from J, with 17 bases between. The CDR3 region has the DNA TGTGCCAGCAGCTTAGTTCCTGGACAGCTAGCTAATGAGCAGTTCTTC. It specifies CASSLVPGQLANEQFF.

The chain uses TRBV9 and TRBJ2-1; D not certain. Deletions cut 0 bases from V and 4 bases from J, with 5 bases between. The germline CDR1 and CDR2 sequences are SGDLS and YYNGEE. This CDR3 contains 13 residues. DNA of the CDR3: TGTGCCAGCAGCGTAGCGAGGTACAATGAGCAGTTCTTC. It codes for CASSVARYNEQFF.